The 32 T cell receptor beta chains below all came from one sample that was sequenced in a study of tumor-infiltrating lymphocytes in primary liver carcinoma. Unsorted bulk tissue, about 20-32 mg of it, served as the source for co-extraction of RNA and DNA. TCR beta cDNA was made from approximately 500 ng total RNA with a constant-region primer. Each TCR beta library was derived from three nested multiplex PCR rounds that employed slightly modified ARM-PCR. Amplification in the first two PCR rounds was performed using TRBV1-TRBV30 forward primers and a C-beta reverse primer for approximately 10 cycles each. TCRdb passed the multiplex PCR reads through MiXCR, listing each CDR3 protein once. The sample includes around 60,000 distinct CDR3 sequences, about two thirds of them seen just once. Sequencing was performed on liver tumor tissue from sampling region 4. Documented subset: tumor region T4, right-lateral pole. The source is a man aged 35 to 55 with primary liver carcinoma and hepatitis B virus infection.

A word on this clonotype: The junction departs from germline at one end; a sequencing error may be responsible. The chain has TRBV29-1 and TRBJ2-3; 10 bases line up with TRBD1. This CDR3 is 14 amino acids long. Germline V gene data show CDR1 as SQVTM and CDR2 as ANQGSEA. The CDR3 sequence is CGVSGTGASNTQYF. As DNA, the CDR3 is TGCGGCGTTTCCGGGACAGGGGCGTCAAATACGCAGTATTTT.

Note on this clonotype: A read error is possible here, since a much larger clone lies one base away. The conserved phenylalanine or tryptophan normally closing the CDR3 is absent here, so this likely arose from a read error. The chain recombines TRBV11-2 with TRBJ2-5, with D possibly matching TRBD2 (6 bases). CDR3 length equals 16 residues. The germline V gene has CDR1 SGHAT and CDR2 FQNNGV. CDR3 in amino acids: CVSSPIGLTFQETQYL. For the CDR3, the DNA is TGTGTCAGCAGCCCTATTGGACTAACCTTCCAAGAGACCCAGTACTTA.

In regard to this clonotype: This may be a read error, as it is one base from a much larger clone. The chain carries TRBV5-1 and TRBJ2-5; a weak D match, TRBD1 (6 bases). The CDR3 covers 14 residues. Germline V lookup: CDR1 SGHRS, CDR2 YFSETQ. CDR3 amino acids: CASSKGQSEETRYF. The CDR3 DNA follows: TGCGCCAGCAGCAAGGGACAATCGGAAGAGACCCGGTACTTC.

This chain uses TRBV4-3 with TRBJ2-2; D is ambiguous. Trimming pared 2 bases from V and 7 bases from J, leaving 11 bases between. The CDR3 has 14 amino acids. Germline V lookup: CDR1 LGHNA, CDR2 YSLEER. CDR3 in amino acids: CASSQLTTIGELFF. CDR3 bases: TGCGCCAGCAGCCAACTAACTACGATCGGGGAGCTGTTTTTT.

The V gene is TRBV11-2, the J gene TRBJ2-7; 9 bases are a match to TRBD1. CDR1 is SGHAT and CDR2 is FQNNGV in the germline V gene. Trimming at V came to 0 bases and at J to 3 bases, leaving 6 bases not matched to a gene. The CDR3 sequence is 16 residues long. This CDR3 reads CASSLDFLGQGYEQYF. The CDR3 bases are TGTGCCAGCAGCTTAGACTTTCTGGGACAGGGCTACGAGCAGTACTTC.

This chain links TRBV4-1 with TRBJ2-1; 9 bases match TRBD1. CDR3 size: 17 residues. The germline CDR1 and CDR2 sequences are MGHRA and YSYEKL. Trimming removed 3 bases from V and 4 bases from J; junction bases left unmatched: 10. The CDR3 loop is CASSHGTGRSYYNEQFF. The CDR3, as DNA: TGCGCCAGCAGCCATGGGACAGGGAGGAGCTATTACAATGAGCAGTTCTTC.

This clonotype occurred many times. This rearrangement joins TRBV28 to TRBJ1-2; 7 nucleotides line up with TRBD1. The V and J ends lost 6 bases and 3 bases, in that order; junction bases with no gene match: 7. Germline V CDR1 and CDR2: MDHEN, SYDVKM. The CDR3 is made up of 14 amino acids. CDR3 protein: CASSRGQADYGYTF. For the CDR3, the DNA is TGTGCCAGCAGCCGCGGACAGGCCGACTATGGCTACACCTTC.

In the case of this clonotype: One base away lies a much larger clone, so this may be a sequencing read error. The chain carries TRBV10-3 and TRBJ1-1; 8 bases line up with TRBD1. Germline V gene lookup returns CDR1 ENHRY and CDR2 SYGVKD. CDR3 size: 14 residues. CDR3 nucleotides: TGTGCCATCAGCGGACAGGGTCTGAACACTGGAGCTTTCTTT. Amino acid sequence: CAISGQGLNTGAFF.

The chain is built from TRBV6-1 and TRBJ1-5; the match to TRBD1 covers 7 bases. Trimming at V came to 4 bases and at J to 0 bases, leaving 6 bases not matched to a gene. This CDR3 is built from 16 residues. Looked up from germline, CDR1 is MNHNS and CDR2 is SASEGT. The CDR3 reads CASSGRQGISNQPQHF. The CDR3 DNA reads as TGTGCCAGCAGTGGGCGACAGGGAATTAGCAATCAGCCCCAGCATTTT.

The chain links TRBV6-5 to TRBJ1-1; D unclear. The length of the CDR3 is 15 residues. CDR1 and CDR2 (germline): MNHEY, SVGAGI. V lost 0 bases and J lost 4, with 12 bases in between. CDR3 DNA sequence: TGTGCCAGCAGTTACTCCCGGGCACGGTCCACTGAAGCTTTCTTT. Translation gives CASSYSRARSTEAFF.

With regard to this clonotype: The conserved phenylalanine or tryptophan normally closing the CDR3 is absent here, so this likely arose from a read error. The chain recombines TRBV6-2 or TRBV6-3 with TRBJ1-5; D unresolved. This CDR3 comprises 17 residues. Germline V gene sequence: CDR1 MNHEY, CDR2 SVGEGT. In DNA, the CDR3 is TGTGCCAGCACCCCTACAGAGGGAGCGTATAGCAATCAGCCTCAGCATCTT. Protein product: CASTPTEGAYSNQPQHL.

Comment on this clonotype: A read error may account for a junction end that differs from germline. The chain recombines TRBV11-2 with TRBJ2-2; D is perhaps TRBD2 (7 bases). The length of the CDR3 is 17 residues. Germline assignment: CDR1 SGHAT and CDR2 FQNNGV. The CDR3 sequence is CASTSALGGANTGELFF. The CDR3 DNA reads TGTGCCAGCACCTCAGCATTAGGGGGGGCGAACACTGGGGAGCTGTTTTTT.

As regards this clonotype: An end of the junction does not agree with germline; a read error may underlie this. The chain recombines TRBV29-1 with TRBJ2-7; D might be TRBD2 (6 bases). The CDR3 has 15 amino acids. Germline V gene lookup returns CDR1 SQVTM and CDR2 ANQGSEA. In DNA, the CDR3 is TGCACCGTTGAAGATCCAGGAGGGAGCCCCTACGAGCAGTGCTTC. Translation gives CTVEDPGGSPYEQCF.

The table lists this clonotype with a few counts. A much bigger clone sits one base away, suggesting this may be a read error. The chain links TRBV11-2 to TRBJ2-6; no clear D. This CDR3 contains 15 residues. V lost 7 bases to trimming and J lost 1 base, with 11 bases between them. The germline V gene encodes CDR1 SGHAT and CDR2 FQNNGV. The CDR3 here is CASTHGLSGANVLTF. Written as DNA, the CDR3 is TGTGCCAGCACCCATGGGTTGTCTGGGGCCAACGTCCTGACTTTC.

The chain couples TRBV10-1 to TRBJ2-2; 7 nucleotides agree with TRBD2. CDR3 length: 15 residues. Trimming took 1 base from V and 5 from J; bases not matched to a gene: 4. Per germline, CDR1 WNHNN and CDR2 SYGVQD (reference sequence). CDR3 sequence (DNA): TGCGCCAGCAGTGAGTTTAGCGGGCGAACCGGGGAGCTGTTTTTT. Protein: CASSEFSGRTGELFF.

This clonotype was seen many times. This chain links TRBV6-1 with TRBJ2-7; no definite D call. The CDR3 runs to 15 residues. V lost 6 bases to trimming and J lost 3 bases, with 18 bases between them. CDR1 is MNHNS, CDR2 SASEGT, per germline. DNA for the CDR3: TGTGCCAGCAGGCGCCTAGGAAGGGTCCACTACGAGCAGTACTTC. As protein: CASRRLGRVHYEQYF.

The chain uses TRBV30 and TRBJ1-2; tentatively, D is TRBD1 (6 bases). CDR3 length equals 15 residues. CDR1 is GTSNPN, CDR2 SVGIG, per germline (reference sequence). Trimming took off 5 bases at V and 2 bases at J, with 18 bases between the two ends. The CDR3 coding sequence is TGTGCCTGGGGTAAAGGGACACCCCTAAACTATGGCTACACCTTC. Translated: CAWGKGTPLNYGYTF.

About this clonotype: One end of the junction does not line up with germline, which may come from a read error. V usage is TRBV6-1 and J usage is TRBJ2-3; D not resolved. This CDR3 spans 12 amino acids. Germline V gene lookup returns CDR1 MNHNS and CDR2 SASEGT. Here the CDR3 DNA reads TGTGCCAGCAGTGATGCTGTAGATACGCAGTGTTTT. It translates to CASSDAVDTQCF.

This clonotype qualifies as medium-sized. The rearrangement links TRBV11-2 to TRBJ2-5, with D maybe TRBD2 (5 bases). With 3 bases removed from V and 4 bases from J, the gap between germline ends came to 9 bases. Germline lookup yields CDR1 SGHAT and CDR2 FQNNGV. This CDR3 has 13 amino acids. In DNA form, the CDR3 reads TGTGCCAGCAGCTTCGGGGTCGGAGAGACCCAGTACTTC. Protein product: CASSFGVGETQYF.

This clonotype was found many times. The chain joins TRBV6-5 to TRBJ1-2; D is undetermined. CDR3 length equals 11 residues. Looked up from germline, CDR1 is MNHEY and CDR2 is SVGAGI. V was pared by 7 bases and J by 8 bases, with 11 bases between. CDR3 sequence reads: CASTDGRGYTF. The DNA for the CDR3 is TGTGCCAGCACCGATGGGAGAGGCTACACCTTC.

This clonotype was detected ten times or more. The V call is TRBV6-6, the J call TRBJ1-5; a weak D match, TRBD1 (6 bases). The CDR3 runs to 14 residues. The germline gives CDR1 MNHNY, CDR2 SVGAGI (reference sequence). V was pared by 1 base and J by 4 bases, with 8 bases between. The CDR3 sequence: CASSYLQGNQPQHF. The CDR3 DNA reads as TGTGCCAGCAGTTACTTACAGGGAAATCAGCCCCAGCATTTT.

For this clonotype: Since a much larger clone is just one base distant, this may be a read error. In DNA, the CDR3 is TGTGCCAGCAGCTTCTCCCCAGGATCCTACGAGCAGTACTTC. Translated: CASSFSPGSYEQYF. This chain connects TRBV5-4 to TRBJ2-7; D uncertain. Germline values: CDR1 SGHNT, CDR2 YYREEE (reference sequence). The CDR3 extends over 14 amino acids. V was trimmed by 2 bases and J by 1 base, leaving 10 bases between them.

In its sample, this clonotype was seen once. The junction shows a germline mismatch at one end, possibly a read error. The rearrangement joins TRBV28 to TRBJ2-1; 7 positions agree with TRBD2. This CDR3 is built from 15 residues. Germline values: CDR1 MDHEN, CDR2 SYDVKM. The CDR3 region is CSSSLTSEIYNEQFF. CDR3 DNA: TGTTCCAGCAGTCTTACTAGCGAGATCTACAATGAGCAGTTCTTC.

A remark on this clonotype: At one end the junction does not follow the germline gene, possibly because of a read error. The gene calls are TRBV6-6 and TRBJ2-3; D may be TRBD1 (9 bases). The CDR3 spans 22 residues. Germline-derived CDR1 and CDR2 are MNHNY and SVGAGI (reference sequence). The CDR3 loop reads CASSYPLTGGSGSRISTDRQYF. CDR3 nucleotides: TGTGCCAGCAGTTACCCCCTCACAGGGGGCAGCGGGAGTAGAATTAGCACAGATAGGCAGTATTTT.

In its sample, this clonotype ranks as medium-sized. The CDR3 loop reads CASNPGQGALYEQYF. DNA for the CDR3: TGCGCCAGCAACCCGGGACAGGGGGCATTATACGAGCAGTACTTC. The V and J genes are TRBV10-2 and TRBJ2-7; 12 nucleotides match TRBD1. This CDR3 has 15 residues. Trimming took 7 bases from V and 4 from J; bases not matched to a gene: 8. Germline assignment: CDR1 WSHSY and CDR2 SAAADI.

Notes on this clonotype: Its ends do not fully match the called genes, so a read error is possible. The genes are TRBV11-2 and TRBJ1-1; D is perhaps TRBD1 (6 bases). The CDR3 extends over 16 amino acids. In germline, CDR1 is SGHAT, CDR2 FQNNGV. CDR3 in amino acids: CANNRGRAGVFTEAIF. CDR3 bases: TGTGCCAACAACCGAGGTAGGGCAGGGGTCTTCACTGAAGCTATCTTT.

About this clonotype: This may be a read error: a much more frequent sequence differs by one nucleotide. The chain uses TRBV7-3 and TRBJ2-1, with 10 bases aligning to TRBD2. The V and J ends lost 9 bases and 4 bases, in that order; junction bases with no gene match: 9. Germline V gene sequence: CDR1 SGHTA, CDR2 FQGTGA. There are 15 residues in the CDR3. CDR3 amino acids: CARSQLAGAYNEQFF. The CDR3 DNA sequence: TGTGCCAGAAGCCAGCTAGCGGGGGCATACAATGAGCAGTTCTTC.

As for this clonotype: The conserved closing phenylalanine or tryptophan is absent in this CDR3, likely reflecting a read error. The V call is TRBV11-2, the J call TRBJ2-7; possible D gene TRBD1, 6 bases. The germline gives CDR1 SGHAT, CDR2 FQNNGV. V lost 4 bases to trimming and J lost 0 bases, with 10 bases between them. The CDR3 has 14 amino acids. The CDR3 DNA follows: TGTGCCAGCAGCTCAAACAGGGACTCCTACGAGCAGTACTTG. Its protein product is CASSSNRDSYEQYL.

Regarding this clonotype: Relative to the germline gene, one junction end is altered; a read error may explain this. The genes are TRBV6-1 and TRBJ2-5; possibly TRBD2 for D (6 bases). Germline CDR1 and CDR2: MNHNS and SASEGT. This CDR3 has 13 residues. CDR3 sequence: CTSSRDLGETQYF. CDR3 nucleotides: TGTACCAGCAGCAGGGACTTAGGAGAGACCCAGTACTTC.

In the case of this clonotype: A junction boundary mismatches the germline segment, possibly from a read error. The chain uses TRBV4-3 and TRBJ2-7; 7 nucleotides line up with TRBD2. The CDR3 contains 15 residues. The germline V gene has CDR1 LGHNA and CDR2 YSLEER. The CDR3 coding sequence is TGCGCCGGCAGCCCGTACGCGGGAGCCGCATACAAGCAGTACTTC. This translates into CAGSPYAGAAYKQYF.

Points on this clonotype: Compared with germline, one end of the junction differs, possibly owing to a read error. The chain recombines TRBV5-5 with TRBJ2-6; D is possibly TRBD1 (5 bases). Germline loops: CDR1 SGHKS, CDR2 YYEKEE (reference sequence). The CDR3 is 14 residues long. CDR3 amino acids: CANSMWSGANLLTF. Written as DNA, the CDR3 is TGTGCCAACAGCATGTGGTCTGGGGCCAACCTCCTGACCTTC.

In this sample, this clonotype turned up a few times. This sequence joins TRBV6-1 and TRBJ2-5, with TRBD2 matching 8 bases. Per the germline V gene, CDR1 is MNHNS and CDR2 is SASEGT. CDR3 length: 15 residues. V was clipped by 4 bases and J by 3 bases; unmatched bases: 7. In nucleotides, the CDR3 is TGTGCCAGCAGTGGACTAGCGAGAGGGAAAGAGACCCAGTACTTC. Protein sequence: CASSGLARGKETQYF.